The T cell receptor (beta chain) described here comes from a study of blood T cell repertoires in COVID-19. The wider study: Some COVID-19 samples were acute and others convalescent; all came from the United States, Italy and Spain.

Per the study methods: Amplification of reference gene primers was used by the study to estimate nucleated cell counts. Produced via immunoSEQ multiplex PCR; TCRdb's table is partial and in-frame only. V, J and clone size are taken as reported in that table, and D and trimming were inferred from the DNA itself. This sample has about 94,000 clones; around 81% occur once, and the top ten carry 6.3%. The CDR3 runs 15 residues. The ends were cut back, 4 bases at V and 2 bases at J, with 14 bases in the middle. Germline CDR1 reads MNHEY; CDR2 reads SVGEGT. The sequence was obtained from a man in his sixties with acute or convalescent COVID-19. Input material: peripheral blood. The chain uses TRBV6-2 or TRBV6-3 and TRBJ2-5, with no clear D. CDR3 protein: CASSSGRFSQETQYF. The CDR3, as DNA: TGTGCCAGCAGTTCTGGCAGGTTTTCTCAAGAGACCCAGTACTTC.